This T cell receptor (beta chain) came from a study of CD8 T cells in Susac syndrome. Random hexamers served to reverse transcribe about 0.5 to 1 ug RNA. The amplification used immunoSEQ multiplex PCR on TCR beta CDR3; it spanned 54 Vbeta and 13 Jbeta. TCRdb re-analysed the immunoSEQ multiplex PCR reads in MiXCR, keeping a single row per CDR3 protein. The sample consists of approximately 140,000 distinct CDR3 sequences, 80% to 85% of them appearing once. The CDR3 spans 14 residues. V was trimmed by 3 bases and J by 4 bases, leaving 12 bases between them. The germline V gene encodes CDR1 SNHLY and CDR2 FYNNEI.

The chain combines TRBV2 with TRBJ1-2; D gene unclear. The receptor was derived from a human donor with multiple sclerosis. The sample consisted of CD8+ T cells from PBMCs. CDR3 bases: TGTGCCAGCAGTGAGGCGGGCGCTGGCTATGGCTACACCTTC. It yields the protein CASSEAGAGYGYTF.